The 28 T cell receptor beta chains listed next were all sequenced from one sample in a study of shared clonotypes between healthy human individuals. Positively selected for CCR7, the CD45RO-negative cells used as naive CD8 cells excluded terminally differentiated effector memory CD45RA+ cells. Data came from immunoSEQ multiplex PCR; TCRdb stores just in-frame clones and leaves some out. The sample lists roughly 550,000 clones, just under 97% occurring once. The specimen was naive CD8+ T cells sorted from blood. The receptors originated from a woman aged 25 to 39 in good health.

The V gene is TRBV10-1, the J gene TRBJ2-5, with no clear D. The J call is uncertain, as TRBJ2-7 better fits the DNA end. There are 15 residues in the CDR3. Germline assignment: CDR1 WNHNN and CDR2 SYGVQD (reference sequence). The CDR3 coding sequence is TGCGCCAGCAGTGAGTTTAAGGGTTTGGACTACGAGCAGTACTTC. Its translation is CASSEFKGLDYEQYF.

The rearrangement uses TRBV27 and TRBJ2-1; D not resolved. This CDR3 has 14 residues. V gave up 5 bases and J gave up 6 bases, with 14 bases separating them. CDR1 is MNHEY and CDR2 is SMNVEV in the germline V gene (reference sequence). CDR3 residues: CASSMLQTVNEQFF. CDR3 nucleotides: TGTGCCAGCAGTATGCTCCAGACGGTCAATGAGCAGTTCTTC.

V and J are TRBV27 and TRBJ2-7; 13 nucleotides line up with TRBD2. The CDR3 is 16 amino acids. CDR1 is MNHEY and CDR2 is SMNVEV in the germline V gene (reference sequence). V lost 4 bases to trimming and J lost 2 bases; unmatched junction nucleotides: 5. CDR3 protein: CASSSGLAGATYEQYF. The CDR3 region has the DNA TGTGCCAGCAGTTCTGGACTAGCGGGAGCCACCTACGAGCAGTACTTC.

The chain carries TRBV10-2 and TRBJ2-1; 9 nucleotides match TRBD2. Germline-derived CDR1 and CDR2 are WSHSY and SAAADI. This CDR3 spans 16 amino acids. Germline trimming cut 3 bases from V and 7 bases from J; bases unmatched to any gene: 10. DNA for the CDR3: TGCGCCAGCAGTGACATCGTAGCGGGAGAGTTAAATGAGCAGTTCTTC. This encodes CASSDIVAGELNEQFF.

The V gene is TRBV28, the J gene TRBJ2-7; TRBD1 aligns across 7 bases. J was trimmed by 2 bases and V by 6 bases; bases with no gene match: 10. The germline gives CDR1 MDHEN, CDR2 SYDVKM. This CDR3 region has 15 residues. CDR3 nucleotide sequence: TGTGCCAGCAGCTTCGAGACAGGGAATCCCTACGAGCAGTACTTC. Protein: CASSFETGNPYEQYF. Based on the CDR3 plus reference TRBV28 and TRBJ2-7, the full variable domain is DVKVTQSSRYLVKRTGEKVFLECVQDMDHENMFWYRQDPGLGLRLIYFSYDVKMKEKGDIPEGYSVSREKKERFSLILESASTNQTSMYLCASSFETGNPYEQYFGPGTRLTVT.

The chain recombines TRBV28 with TRBJ2-2, with 9 bases lining up with TRBD2. Germline-derived CDR1 and CDR2 are MDHEN and SYDVKM. This CDR3 has 15 amino acids. J gave up 8 bases and V 4 bases, and 8 bases lay outside the gene matches. CDR3 in DNA: TGTGCCAGCAGTTGGGTTAGCGGGAGTTTAGGGGAGCTGTTTTTT. Translation gives CASSWVSGSLGELFF.

V and J are TRBV9 and TRBJ1-2, with 7 bases fitting TRBD1. The junction had 7 bases not matched to a gene; V was cut back by 4 bases and J by 4 bases. CDR3 length equals 14 residues. Germline V gene data show CDR1 as SGDLS and CDR2 as YYNGEE. CDR3 loop: CASSRITGVYGYTF. DNA of the CDR3: TGTGCCAGCAGCAGGATTACAGGGGTCTATGGCTACACCTTC.

V and J are TRBV27 and TRBJ2-3, with TRBD2 matching over 7 bases. The trim removed 3 bases at V and 1 base at J, leaving 7 bases unmatched. This CDR3 comprises 16 residues. The germline CDR1 and CDR2 sequences are MNHEY and SMNVEV (reference sequence). CDR3 sequence reads: CASSFLVAGGTDTQYF. CDR3 sequence (DNA): TGTGCCAGCAGTTTTTTGGTAGCGGGCGGCACAGATACGCAGTATTTT.

Note on this clone: This CDR3 is also generated by other DNA sequences in the sample. The CDR3: CASKGYGYTF. Here the CDR3 DNA reads TGTGCCAGCAAGGGGTATGGCTACACCTTC. The chain joins TRBV9 to TRBJ1-2, with TRBD1 as a possible D gene (5 bases). The CDR3 totals 10 residues. Germline lookup yields CDR1 SGDLS and CDR2 YYNGEE. The ends were cut back, 6 bases at V and 5 bases at J, with 5 bases in the middle.

The rearrangement links TRBV7-9 to TRBJ1-1; TRBD1 agrees at 7 bases. CDR1 SEHNR and CDR2 FQNEAQ come from the germline V gene (reference sequence). The CDR3 sequence is 16 residues long. Losses at the gene ends were 5 bases for V and 0 bases for J; bases not matched to a gene: 9. CDR3 in DNA: TGTGCCAGCAGCCCAGGGGACAGACCGATGAACACTGAAGCTTTCTTT. Its translation: CASSPGDRPMNTEAFF.

Concerning this clone itself: Other DNA sequences in this sample translate to the same CDR3. The V gene is TRBV4-2, the J gene TRBJ2-7; 10 positions agree with TRBD2. Germline-derived CDR1 and CDR2 are LGHNA and YNFKEQ. The ends lost 4 bases at V and 2 bases at J; junction bases unmatched: 2. The CDR3 spans 14 residues. This CDR3 reads CASSPGTSAYEQYF. The CDR3, as DNA: TGTGCCAGCAGCCCAGGGACTAGCGCCTACGAGCAGTACTTC.

This clone was counted a single time. This chain links TRBV23-1 with TRBJ2-7; D possibly corresponds to TRBD2 (6 bases). TRBV23-1 belongs to the ORF category, with a function that is uncertain. The CDR3 has 13 residues. V lost 6 bases and J lost 8, with 17 bases in between. The DNA for the CDR3 is TGCGCCAGCAGAACCGGGACTCTTCCTCAGCAGTACTTC. Amino acid sequence: CASRTGTLPQQYF.

The genes are TRBV4-1 and TRBJ2-5; 7 bases agree with TRBD2. TRBJ2-7 matches the DNA end more closely, so the J call is doubtful. Germline-derived CDR1 and CDR2 are MGHRA and YSYEKL. The CDR3 is made up of 15 amino acids. The CDR3 bases are TGCGCCAGCAGCCAAGGTTCTAGCGGCACCTACGAGCAGTACTTC. Translated: CASSQGSSGTYEQYF.

The chain couples TRBV2 to TRBJ2-5, with D perhaps TRBD2 (6 bases). There are 13 residues in the CDR3. V gave up 6 bases and J gave up 4 bases, with 12 bases separating them. The germline V gene has CDR1 SNHLY and CDR2 FYNNEI. CDR3 protein: CASREGLSETQYF. The CDR3 region has the DNA TGTGCCAGCAGGGAGGGACTGTCAGAGACCCAGTACTTC.

The gene calls are TRBV11-3 and TRBJ2-1, with TRBD1 as a possible D gene (6 bases). CDR1 is SGHNT and CDR2 is YENEEA in the germline V gene. The CDR3 is made up of 15 amino acids. Trimming pared 6 bases from V and 2 bases from J, leaving 14 bases between. This chain's CDR3 is CASSPYRVPYNEQFF. CDR3 DNA: TGTGCCAGCAGTCCCTACAGGGTCCCCTACAATGAGCAGTTCTTC.

The chain carries TRBV11-2 and TRBJ2-5; no firm D call. The CDR3 is 15 amino acids. V lost 1 base and J lost 5, with 14 bases in between. The V gene's germline CDR1 is SGHAT and CDR2 FQNNGV. The CDR3 nucleotides read TGTGCCAGCAGCTTAGGGACGGTGCTGTGGGAGACCCAGTACTTC. It specifies CASSLGTVLWETQYF.

Only a few counts were recorded for this clone. Its ends do not fully match the called genes, so a read error is possible. The V and J genes are TRBV14 and TRBJ2-7; either TRBD1 or TRBD2 may supply D (5 bases each). CDR1 and CDR2 from the germline V gene are SGHDN and FVKESK. CDR3 size: 11 residues. The CDR3 loop is CASSQGGTPHF. In nucleotides, the CDR3 is TGTGCCAGCAGCCAAGGAGGGACCCCGCACTTC.

J is TRBJ2-1 and V is TRBV29-1, with a tentative D call TRBD1 (5 bases). Trimming removed 2 bases from V and 8 bases from J, with 13 bases in between. This CDR3 contains 13 residues. Germline loops: CDR1 SQVTM, CDR2 ANQGSEA. The CDR3 region is CSVETGLGDEQFF. For the CDR3, the DNA is TGCAGCGTTGAAACTGGGTTAGGGGATGAGCAGTTCTTC.

The chain combines TRBV4-2 with TRBJ1-1, with 7 bases lining up with TRBD1. The CDR3 totals 15 residues. The germline V gene has CDR1 LGHNA and CDR2 YNFKEQ. J lost 7 bases, V lost 4 bases, and 12 bases had no gene match. Written as DNA, the CDR3 is TGTGCCAGCAGCCGCGGGACAGACGAAAACGTTGAAGCTTTCTTT. It encodes CASSRGTDENVEAFF.

The chain uses TRBV7-6 and TRBJ2-4, with 12 bases aligning to TRBD2. Looked up from germline, CDR1 is SGHVS and CDR2 is FNYEAQ. The CDR3 extends over 20 amino acids. V dropped 1 base and J dropped 1; count of bases not matched to a gene: 11. This CDR3 reads CASSLDRASGRGGAKNIQYF. DNA of the CDR3: TGTGCCAGCAGCTTAGATCGGGCTAGCGGGAGGGGAGGGGCCAAAAACATTCAGTACTTC.

V and J are TRBV2 and TRBJ2-3, with TRBD2 identical over 7 bases. V trimming: 6 bases; J trimming: 2 bases; junction bases outside the gene matches: 14. From germline, CDR1 is SNHLY and CDR2 FYNNEI. The CDR3 has 17 residues. The CDR3: CASRDPLADPSTDTQYF. The CDR3 DNA reads as TGTGCCAGCAGGGACCCCCTAGCGGACCCTTCCACAGATACGCAGTATTTT.

The chain uses TRBV10-3 and TRBJ2-5, with D possibly TRBD1 on 5 matching bases. Trimming removed 2 bases from V and 0 bases from J, with 13 bases in between. The CDR3 is 16 residues long. The germline gives CDR1 ENHRY, CDR2 SYGVKD. The CDR3 nucleotides read TGTGCCATCAGTGAGCCCCAGGCAGGGAACCAAGAGACCCAGTACTTC. It codes for CAISEPQAGNQETQYF.

The chain recombines TRBV28 with TRBJ1-2; 8 bases agree with TRBD1. V lost 6 bases, J lost 6 bases, and 6 bases stayed unmatched. CDR3 length: 13 amino acids. The germline gives CDR1 MDHEN, CDR2 SYDVKM. CDR3 DNA sequence: TGTGCCAGCAGCTTAGAGACAGGGGATGGCTACACCTTC. It encodes CASSLETGDGYTF.

This clone came up once. The gene calls are TRBV5-8 and TRBJ1-2, with 7 bases aligning to TRBD1. Germline loops: CDR1 SGHTS, CDR2 YDEGEE. J gave up 2 bases and V 2 bases, and 12 bases lay outside the gene matches. This CDR3 has 17 residues. The CDR3: CASSFPEREDRNYGYTF. In DNA, the CDR3 is TGTGCCAGCAGCTTCCCGGAGAGAGAGGACAGGAACTATGGCTACACCTTC.

The chain carries TRBV6-1 and TRBJ1-2; maybe TRBD1 (6 bases). This CDR3 comprises 12 residues. Trimming pared 2 bases from V and 14 bases from J, leaving 15 bases between. Germline V gene sequence: CDR1 MNHNS, CDR2 SASEGT. Here the CDR3 DNA reads TGTGCCAGCAGTGAAAGGGGGGGGCTCTTTACCTTC. It codes for CASSERGGLFTF.

This sequence joins TRBV27 and TRBJ1-5; a weak D match, TRBD1 (6 bases). The V gene's germline CDR1 is MNHEY and CDR2 SMNVEV (reference sequence). V lost 5 bases to trimming and J lost 6 bases, with 17 bases between them. The CDR3 length is 15 residues. The DNA of the CDR3 is TGTGCCAGCAGTCTAACAGGGTCTGGGGGTCAGCCCCAGCATTTT. Translation: CASSLTGSGGQPQHF.

The chain uses TRBV28 and TRBJ2-1; D is possibly TRBD1 or TRBD2 (6 bases each). V was shortened by 8 bases and J by 1 base, with 15 bases between the two germline ends. The CDR3 is made up of 15 amino acids. Germline V lookup: CDR1 MDHEN, CDR2 SYDVKM. The CDR3 nucleotides read TGTGCCAGCCTCGGAGGGGGGAGTTCCTACAATGAGCAGTTCTTC. It encodes CASLGGGSSYNEQFF.

The chain has TRBV6-5 and TRBJ1-2, with TRBD1 matching 10 bases. This CDR3 is 13 amino acids long. The germline CDR1 and CDR2 sequences are MNHEY and SVGAGI. The J segment lost 8 bases and the V segment lost 5 bases, leaving 5 bases of the junction unmatched. This CDR3 reads CASSIGTGEGYTF. CDR3 nucleotide sequence: TGTGCCAGCAGTATCGGGACAGGGGAAGGCTACACCTTC.